A selection of T cell receptor beta chains follows, all from one sample in a study of human T cells and chemical hapten exposure. TCRdb reanalysed the RACE reads using MiXCR and keeps one entry per CDR3 protein. The sample carries tens of thousands of distinct CDR3 sequences, 9.5% to 10% recorded once. Sequencing used whole blood, obtained in connection with sensitization to the hapten diphenylcyclopropenone (DPC). Receptors originate from a woman between 25 and 40 years old with alopecia areata. Some clones in this sample may be carry-over from other donors' samples. The CDR3 runs from the conserved cysteine through the conserved F or W. Each record gives: CDR3 length, D gene, clone size, V gene, J gene, CDR3 protein, CDR3 DNA. The D gene is left open where the match is weak. Size values are once, few and many counts, or a class for expanded clones, and some rows have none.

15	-	few	TRBV18	TRBJ2-1	CASSRDQSSYNEQFF	TGTGCCAGCTCACGGGACCAGAGCTCCTACAATGAGCAGTTCTTC
16	TRBD1	many	TRBV25-1	TRBJ2-3	CASSEPAGQGEDTQYF	TGTGCCAGCAGTGAGCCGGCGGGACAGGGGGAAGATACGCAGTATTTT
14	-	-	TRBV20-1	TRBJ2-7	CSARPDRNSYEQYF	TGCAGTGCTAGACCCGACAGAAACTCCTACGAGCAGTACTTC
11	-	few	TRBV20-1	TRBJ2-1	CSARDNNEQFF	TGCAGTGCTAGAGATAACAATGAGCAGTTCTTC
13	TRBD1	many	TRBV7-2	TRBJ1-5	CASSPQGNQPQHF	TGTGCCAGCAGCCCACAGGGGAATCAGCCCCAGCATTTT
13	-	few	TRBV28	TRBJ2-1	CASSMSPLNEQFF	TGTGCCAGCAGTATGAGTCCTTTGAATGAGCAGTTCTTC
15	-	-	TRBV7-2	TRBJ2-1	CASSLEKGPNNEQFF	TGTGCCAGCAGCTTAGAGAAAGGTCCTAACAATGAGCAGTTCTTC
14	-	many	TRBV7-2	TRBJ2-7	CASKRDIQSYEQYF	TGTGCCAGCAAACGGGACATCCAATCCTACGAGCAGTACTTC
17	TRBD2	-	TRBV6-2/TRBV6-3	TRBJ2-1	CASSTPRVAGEYNEQFF	TGTGCCAGCAGTACCCCCCGAGTAGCGGGGGAGTACAATGAGCAGTTCTTC
14	-	few	TRBV6-2/TRBV6-3	TRBJ2-6	CASSPMGGANVLTF	TGTGCCAGCAGCCCTATGGGGGGGGCCAACGTCCTGACTTTC
16	TRBD1	few	TRBV12-3/TRBV12-4	TRBJ2-7	CASSSYRDRGPYEQYF	TGTGCCAGCAGTTCGTACCGGGACAGGGGTCCCTACGAGCAGTACTTC
14	-	many	TRBV7-9	TRBJ1-2	CASSVGTATYGYTF	TGTGCCAGCAGCGTCGGGACGGCGACCTATGGCTACACCTTC
15	-	many	TRBV7-3	TRBJ2-2	CASSPAGIATGELFF	TGTGCCAGCAGCCCCGCCGGGATCGCCACCGGGGAGCTGTTTTTT
15	-	many	TRBV7-9	TRBJ1-4	CASSFSPGRGEKLFF	TGTGCCAGCAGCTTCAGTCCAGGGAGGGGTGAAAAACTGTTTTTT
15	-	few	TRBV6-6	TRBJ2-1	CASSYSGGQFYEQFF	TGTGCCAGCAGTTACTCGGGGGGACAGTTCTATGAGCAGTTCTTC
16	TRBD1	many	TRBV7-2	TRBJ1-1	CASSLGTGTINTEAFF	TGTGCCAGCAGCTTAGGGACAGGGACCATTAACACTGAAGCTTTCTTT
13	TRBD1	many	TRBV29-1	TRBJ1-2	CSVDGTGTGGYTF	TGCAGCGTTGATGGGACAGGGACTGGGGGCTACACCTTC
13	-	few	TRBV20-1	TRBJ1-1	CSLHDDSYTEAFF	TGCAGTCTACACGACGACAGTTACACTGAAGCTTTCTTT
18	-	few	TRBV6-1	TRBJ1-6	CASSEATAGGADNSPLHF	TGTGCCAGCAGTGAGGCCACCGCGGGGGGCGCTGATAATTCACCCCTCCACTTT
15	TRBD2	few	TRBV6-5	TRBJ2-5	CASSYRASGGETQYF	TGTGCCAGCAGTTACCGGGCTAGCGGGGGGGAGACCCAGTACTTC
20	TRBD1	-	TRBV27	TRBJ1-6	CASSFRQGPGRSSYNSPLHF	TGTGCCAGCAGTTTCCGACAGGGTCCCGGTAGGAGCTCCTATAATTCACCCCTCCACTTT
16	TRBD2	many	TRBV14	TRBJ2-1	CASSQEERGWIGEQFF	TGTGCCAGCAGCCAAGAGGAGCGGGGGTGGATCGGTGAGCAGTTCTTC
13	-	-	TRBV7-2	TRBJ1-1	CASRLQGNTEAFF	TGTGCCAGCAGATTGCAAGGGAACACTGAAGCTTTCTTT
14	TRBD1	-	TRBV2	TRBJ2-2	CASGDRDYTGELFF	TGTGCCAGCGGAGACAGGGATTATACCGGGGAGCTGTTTTTT
13	-	many	TRBV10-3	TRBJ2-1	CAISVSGLDEQFF	TGTGCCATCAGTGTTTCGGGGCTCGATGAGCAGTTCTTC
18	TRBD2	many	TRBV6-1	TRBJ2-3	CASSPTLLAGGSTDTQYF	TGTGCCAGCAGTCCAACTCTTCTAGCGGGGGGTAGCACAGATACGCAGTATTTT
12	-	-	TRBV28	TRBJ1-2	CASIGQNYGYTF	TGTGCCAGCATCGGGCAGAACTATGGCTACACCTTC
15	TRBD1	-	TRBV4-2	TRBJ1-4	CASSRNRGANEKLFF	TGTGCCAGCAGCCGAAACAGGGGCGCTAATGAAAAACTGTTTTTT
16	TRBD1	few	TRBV24-1	TRBJ2-1	CATSDSGTGKGNEQFF	TGTGCCACCAGTGATTCTGGGACAGGGAAGGGGAATGAGCAGTTCTTC
15	-	-	TRBV9	TRBJ2-3	CASSVAGQGQDTQYF	TGTGCCAGCAGCGTAGCAGGGCAGGGACAAGATACGCAGTATTTT
15	-	few	TRBV12-3/TRBV12-4	TRBJ2-2	CASSFVRGGTGELFF	TGTGCCAGCAGTTTTGTCCGGGGTGGAACCGGGGAGCTGTTTTTT
15	-	-	TRBV5-1	TRBJ1-5	CASSLEPNGDQPQHF	TGCGCCAGCAGCTTGGAACCCAATGGAGATCAGCCCCAGCATTTT
18	TRBD2	many	TRBV4-3	TRBJ2-1	CASSQESFLAGTYNEQFF	TGCGCCAGCAGCCAAGAATCCTTCCTAGCGGGAACCTACAATGAGCAGTTCTTC